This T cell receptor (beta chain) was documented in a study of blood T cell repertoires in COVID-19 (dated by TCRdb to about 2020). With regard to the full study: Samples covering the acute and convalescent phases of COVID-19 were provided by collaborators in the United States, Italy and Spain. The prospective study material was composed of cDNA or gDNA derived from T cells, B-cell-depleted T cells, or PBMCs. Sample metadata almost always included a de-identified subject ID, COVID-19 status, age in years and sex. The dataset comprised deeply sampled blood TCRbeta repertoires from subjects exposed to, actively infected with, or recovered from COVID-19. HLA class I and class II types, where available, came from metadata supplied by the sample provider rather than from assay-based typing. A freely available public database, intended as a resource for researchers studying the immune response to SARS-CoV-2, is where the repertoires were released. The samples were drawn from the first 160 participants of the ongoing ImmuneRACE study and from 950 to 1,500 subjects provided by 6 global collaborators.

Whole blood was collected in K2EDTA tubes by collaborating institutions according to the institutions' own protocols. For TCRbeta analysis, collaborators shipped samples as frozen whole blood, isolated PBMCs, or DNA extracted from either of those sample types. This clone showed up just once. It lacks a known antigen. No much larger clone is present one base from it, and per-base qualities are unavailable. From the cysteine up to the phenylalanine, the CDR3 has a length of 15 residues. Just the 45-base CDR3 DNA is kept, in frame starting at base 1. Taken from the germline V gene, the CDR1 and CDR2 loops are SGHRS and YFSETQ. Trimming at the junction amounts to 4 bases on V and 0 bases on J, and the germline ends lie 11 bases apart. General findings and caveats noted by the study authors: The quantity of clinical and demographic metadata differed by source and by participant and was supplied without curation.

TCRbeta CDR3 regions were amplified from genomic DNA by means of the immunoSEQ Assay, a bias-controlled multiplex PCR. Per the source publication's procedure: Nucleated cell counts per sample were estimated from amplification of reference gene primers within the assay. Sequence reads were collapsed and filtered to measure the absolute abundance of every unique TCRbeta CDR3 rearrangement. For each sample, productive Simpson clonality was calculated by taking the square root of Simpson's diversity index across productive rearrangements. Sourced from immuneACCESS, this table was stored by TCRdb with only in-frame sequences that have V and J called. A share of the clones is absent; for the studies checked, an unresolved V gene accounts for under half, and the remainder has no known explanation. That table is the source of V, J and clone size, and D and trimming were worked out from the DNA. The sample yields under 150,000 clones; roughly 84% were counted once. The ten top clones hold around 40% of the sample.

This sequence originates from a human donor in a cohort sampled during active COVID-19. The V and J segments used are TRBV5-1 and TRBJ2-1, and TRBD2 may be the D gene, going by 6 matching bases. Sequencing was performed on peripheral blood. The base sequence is TGCGCCAGCAGCCTTGGGGGGTACTCCTACAATGAGCAGTTCTTC. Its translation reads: CASSLGGYSYNEQFF. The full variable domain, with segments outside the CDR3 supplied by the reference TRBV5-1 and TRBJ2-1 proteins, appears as KAGVTQTPRYLIKTRGQQVTLSCSPISGHRSVSWYQQTPGQGLQFLFEYFSETQRNKGNFPGRFSGRQFSNSRSEMNVSTLELGDSALYLCASSLGGYSYNEQFFGPGTRLTVL.